These 8 T cell receptor beta chains came from one sample sequenced in a study of blood T cell repertoires in COVID-19. The assay was immunoSEQ multiplex PCR, and TCRdb's table has in-frame clones only and misses some. The table lists about 300,000 clones, around 90% of them singletons. Sequenced sample: PBMCs or T cells enriched from blood (not recorded which). These receptors all come from a woman between 25 and 40 years old who had recovered from COVID-19.

V and J are TRBV5-6 and TRBJ2-3, with TRBD2 as a possible D gene (6 bases). This CDR3 has 16 residues. Trimming removed 1 base at V and 2 bases at J, with 14 bases between. From germline, CDR1 is SGHDT and CDR2 YYEEEE. The CDR3 region has the DNA TGTGCCAGCAGCTTGTTGGCGGGACGAGCCACAGATACGCAGTATTTT. It specifies CASSLLAGRATDTQYF.

In this sample, this clone turned up once. The chain uses TRBV5-1 and TRBJ2-1, with D possibly matching TRBD1 (5 bases). Trimming took 3 bases from V and 2 from J, leaving 18 bases between them. The CDR3 spans 17 residues. In germline, CDR1 is SGHRS, CDR2 YFSETQ. CDR3 nucleotide sequence: TGCGCCAGCAGCTCCTTTCGACAGTCCCACCCCTACAATGAGCAGTTCTTC. It yields the protein CASSSFRQSHPYNEQFF.

This chain links TRBV4-3 with TRBJ2-5; the D gene is possibly TRBD2 (5 bases). The germline gives CDR1 LGHNA, CDR2 YSLEER. Trimming pared 5 bases from V and 5 bases from J, leaving 18 bases between. The CDR3 runs 15 residues. DNA for the CDR3: TGCGCCAGCAGCTCTCAGACGGGGATGTGGGAGACCCAGTACTTC. Its translation is CASSSQTGMWETQYF.

This sequence joins TRBV10-3 and TRBJ1-2, with D hard to call. CDR1 is ENHRY and CDR2 is SYGVKD in the germline V gene. V lost 2 bases, J lost 4 bases, and 11 bases lay in between. CDR3 length: 14 amino acids. The CDR3 bases are TGTGCCATCAGTGAGGGTCAAGGAGTCTATGGCTACACCTTC. Translating it yields CAISEGQGVYGYTF.

The rearrangement joins TRBV18 to TRBJ2-1; D might be TRBD2 (6 bases). Germline loops: CDR1 KGHSH, CDR2 LQKENI. The CDR3 is 15 amino acids. V lost 1 base and J lost 3, with 10 bases in between. CDR3 sequence: CASSPRGGDYNEQFF. CDR3 DNA: TGTGCCAGCTCACCACGAGGCGGGGACTACAATGAGCAGTTCTTC.

J is TRBJ1-1 and V is TRBV30; maybe TRBD1 (6 bases). This CDR3 is 15 amino acids long. Germline V gene data show CDR1 as GTSNPN and CDR2 as SVGIG (reference sequence). Between the trimmed V and J ends, which lost 3 bases and 11 bases, there was a span of 25 bases. The CDR3 region has the DNA TGTGCCTGGAGACCGGGAGCCAGCGGGGGAGGGGGGGCTTTCTTT. Protein sequence: CAWRPGASGGGGAFF.

J is TRBJ2-2 and V is TRBV13; D may be TRBD2 (5 bases). The germline CDR1 and CDR2 sequences are PRHDT and FYEKMQ (reference sequence). Trimming shortened V by 0 bases and J by 1 base, and 9 bases separated the two germline ends. The CDR3 spans 16 residues. CDR3 coding DNA: TGTGCCAGCAGCTTAGGGAGCGGACTGAACACCGGGGAGCTGTTTTTT. This encodes CASSLGSGLNTGELFF.

The V gene is TRBV11-3, the J gene TRBJ2-2; maybe TRBD1 (6 bases). The germline V gene encodes CDR1 SGHNT and CDR2 YENEEA. This CDR3 has 16 residues. V lost 1 base and J lost 6, with 15 bases in between. The CDR3 here is CASSLGQGLGAGELFF. The CDR3 DNA sequence: TGTGCCAGCAGCTTAGGGCAGGGGCTAGGAGCCGGGGAGCTGTTTTTT.